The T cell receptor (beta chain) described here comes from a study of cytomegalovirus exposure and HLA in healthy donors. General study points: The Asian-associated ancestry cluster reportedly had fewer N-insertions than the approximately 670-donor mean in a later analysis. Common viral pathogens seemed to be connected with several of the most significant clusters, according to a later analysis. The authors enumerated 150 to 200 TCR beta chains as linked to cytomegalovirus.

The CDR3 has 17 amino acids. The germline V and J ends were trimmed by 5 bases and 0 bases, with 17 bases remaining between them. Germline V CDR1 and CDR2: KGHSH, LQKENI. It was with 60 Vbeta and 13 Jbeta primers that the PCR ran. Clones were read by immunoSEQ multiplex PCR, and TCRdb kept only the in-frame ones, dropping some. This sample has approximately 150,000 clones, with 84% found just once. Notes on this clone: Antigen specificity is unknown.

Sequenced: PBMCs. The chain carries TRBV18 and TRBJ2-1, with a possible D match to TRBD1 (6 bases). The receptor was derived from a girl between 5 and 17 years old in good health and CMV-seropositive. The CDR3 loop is CASSTSTQGYSYNEQFF. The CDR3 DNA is TGTGCCAGCTCAACCTCTACACAGGGATACTCCTACAATGAGCAGTTCTTC.